Presented here are 21 T cell receptor beta chains from one specimen sequenced in a study of blood T cell repertoires in COVID-19. Clones were sequenced by immunoSEQ multiplex PCR, and TCRdb holds only the in-frame ones, with some missing. This table has approximately 160,000 clones, 84% appearing once. Sequenced material: peripheral blood. The receptors were sampled from a man aged 40-55 years who had recovered from COVID-19.

The chain has TRBV5-4 and TRBJ2-6, with 15 bases identical to TRBD2. V gave up 4 bases and J gave up 3 bases; unmatched junction bases: 5. Germline CDR1 SGHNT, CDR2 YYREEE (reference sequence). This CDR3 has 18 residues. The CDR3 DNA sequence: TGTGCCAGCAGCCGGACTAGCGGGAGGGCCAATGGGGCCAACGTCCTGACTTTC. Translation gives CASSRTSGRANGANVLTF.

This chain connects TRBV7-8 to TRBJ2-1; 9 positions agree with TRBD2. The CDR3 totals 17 residues. V was clipped by 3 bases and J by 3 bases; unmatched bases: 9. Germline CDR1 is SGHVS and CDR2 is FQNEAQ. CDR3 loop: CASSLRSATSGYNEQFF. For the CDR3, the DNA is TGTGCCAGCAGCTTGAGGTCGGCGACTAGCGGCTACAATGAGCAGTTCTTC. Looking up the rest from reference TRBV7-8 and TRBJ2-1 gives the full variable domain: GAGVSQSPRYKVAKRGQDVALRCDPISGHVSLFWYQQALGQGPEFLTYFQNEAQLDKSGLPSDRFFAERPEGSVSTLKIQRTQQEDSAVYLCASSLRSATSGYNEQFFGPGTRLTVL.

The J gene is TRBJ2-5, the V gene TRBV5-6, with 8 bases that match TRBD1. This CDR3 is built from 13 residues. The germline gives CDR1 SGHDT, CDR2 YYEEEE. The trim removed 5 bases at V and 5 bases at J, leaving 5 bases unmatched. This chain's CDR3 is CASSFRGQETQYF. For the CDR3, the DNA is TGTGCCAGCAGTTTCAGGGGGCAGGAGACCCAGTACTTC.

The chain joins TRBV5-7 to TRBJ2-2, with 7 bases that match TRBD1. TRBV5-7 is an open reading frame whose function is uncertain. CDR3 size: 16 residues. The J segment lost 3 bases and the V segment lost 4 bases, leaving 9 bases of the junction unmatched. The CDR3 here is CASSRPYRGDTGELFF. CDR3 nucleotide sequence: TGTGCCAGCAGCCGACCTTACAGGGGCGACACCGGGGAGCTGTTTTTT.

The CDR3 sequence: CATTEQGSKDEQFF. DNA of the CDR3: TGTGCCACCACCGAACAGGGTTCTAAGGATGAGCAGTTCTTC. The chain recombines TRBV5-4 with TRBJ2-1; possible D gene TRBD1, 6 bases. The CDR3 contains 14 residues. With 9 bases removed from V and 8 bases from J, the gap between germline ends came to 21 bases. From germline, CDR1 is SGHNT and CDR2 YYREEE (reference sequence).

This chain joins TRBV27 and TRBJ2-7; 7 positions agree with TRBD1. The ends lost 7 bases at V and 3 bases at J; junction bases unmatched: 9. In germline, CDR1 is MNHEY, CDR2 SMNVEV (reference sequence). This CDR3 has 14 amino acids. This CDR3 is CASMEPGQIYEQYF. CDR3 sequence (DNA): TGTGCCAGCATGGAACCGGGACAGATCTACGAGCAGTACTTC.

Only a few counts were recorded for this clone. The rearrangement links TRBV5-4 to TRBJ2-3; D perhaps matches TRBD2 (5 bases). This CDR3 region has 14 residues. V was shortened by 2 bases and J by 1 base, with 8 bases between the two germline ends. The germline V gene encodes CDR1 SGHNT and CDR2 YYREEE (reference sequence). CDR3 nucleotide sequence: TGTGCCAGCAGCTTAGGACTGGGCACAGATACGCAGTATTTT. It codes for CASSLGLGTDTQYF.

The chain links TRBV6-2 or TRBV6-3 to TRBJ2-1, with a possible D match to TRBD1 (5 bases). There are 16 residues in the CDR3. The germline gives CDR1 MNHEY, CDR2 SVGEGT. V was pared by 5 bases and J by 7 bases, with 21 bases between. The DNA of the CDR3 is TGTGCCAGCAGTACGATGACAGACCTTCCCCGTAATGAGCAGTTCTTC. Amino acids: CASSTMTDLPRNEQFF.

The chain uses TRBV2 and TRBJ2-2; 7 nucleotides match TRBD1. V lost 6 bases and J lost 5; bases outside the gene matches: 6. The CDR3 spans 14 residues. Per germline, CDR1 SNHLY and CDR2 FYNNEI. The CDR3 region is CASSGDRDTGELFF. The CDR3 DNA sequence: TGTGCCAGCAGCGGCGACAGGGATACCGGGGAGCTGTTTTTT.

The chain uses TRBV30 and TRBJ1-3; no clear D gene. CDR3 length: 14 residues. V was cut by 1 base and J by 0 bases, with 7 bases left in between. Germline lookup yields CDR1 GTSNPN and CDR2 SVGIG (reference sequence). CDR3 in amino acids: CAWSDRPSGNTIYF. In nucleotides, the CDR3 is TGTGCCTGGAGTGACAGACCCTCTGGAAACACCATATATTTT.

The chain couples TRBV6-1 to TRBJ1-4, with D possibly matching TRBD1 (5 bases). The CDR3 spans 15 residues. Germline assignment: CDR1 MNHNS and CDR2 SASEGT. Trimming took off 1 base at V and 4 bases at J, with 10 bases between the two ends. CDR3 in amino acids: CASSEDRQYNEKLFF. The CDR3 DNA follows: TGTGCCAGCAGTGAAGATAGACAGTATAATGAAAAACTGTTTTTT.

The chain links TRBV6-2 or TRBV6-3 to TRBJ1-5, with D hard to call. The V end lost 5 bases, the J end lost 9 bases, and 17 bases lay between the germline ends. Germline loops: CDR1 MNHEY, CDR2 SVGEGT. This CDR3 spans 14 amino acids. The DNA for the CDR3 is TGTGCCAGCAGTCAGGACGGACCCGGGAGGCCCCAGCATTTT. Its translation is CASSQDGPGRPQHF.

The V and J genes are TRBV18 and TRBJ2-5, with 10 nucleotides matching TRBD2. The CDR3 covers 17 residues. With 3 bases clipped from V and 1 base from J, the junction kept 8 bases outside the gene matches. Germline-derived CDR1 and CDR2 are KGHSH and LQKENI. CDR3 DNA: TGTGCCAGCTCACCTGGCCTTAGCGGGGGGTCCCAAGAGACCCAGTACTTC. Protein: CASSPGLSGGSQETQYF.

This chain connects TRBV27 to TRBJ2-7; D remains unclear. This CDR3 is built from 15 residues. V lost 6 bases, J lost 4 bases, and 19 bases lay in between. Germline V gene sequence: CDR1 MNHEY, CDR2 SMNVEV (reference sequence). The CDR3 sequence: CASSLYGSRGYEQYF. CDR3 coding DNA: TGTGCCAGCAGCCTATACGGGTCTCGAGGATACGAGCAGTACTTC.

Only one count was recorded for this clone. J is TRBJ2-7 and V is TRBV6-2 or TRBV6-3; D possibly corresponds to TRBD2 (6 bases). CDR1 and CDR2 from the germline V gene are MNHEY and SVGEGT. Trimming removed 6 bases at V and 1 base at J, with 10 bases between. This CDR3 spans 13 amino acids. CDR3 in DNA: TGTGCCAGCAGCCAGGACTATTCCTACGAGCAGTACTTC. Protein: CASSQDYSYEQYF.

V and J are TRBV19 and TRBJ2-6; TRBD1 matches at 7 bases. V shed 4 bases and J 1 base; nucleotides not matched to a gene: 13. The CDR3 length is 19 residues. Germline CDR1 LNHDA, CDR2 SQIVND (reference sequence). The CDR3 is CASSKGVTGRLSGANVLTF. CDR3 coding DNA: TGTGCCAGTAGTAAGGGAGTGACAGGGAGATTATCTGGGGCCAACGTCCTGACTTTC.

The CDR3 coding sequence is TGTGCCAGCAGCGTAGAGGGGCTCGCAGATACGCAGTATTTT. Translation: CASSVEGLADTQYF. The chain combines TRBV9 with TRBJ2-3; possibly TRBD1 for D (5 bases). V was trimmed by 0 bases and J by 4 bases, leaving 9 bases between them. The CDR3 has 14 residues. Germline lookup yields CDR1 SGDLS and CDR2 YYNGEE.

The chain links TRBV6-2 or TRBV6-3 to TRBJ2-3; 8 bases are a match to TRBD2. From germline, CDR1 is MNHEY and CDR2 SVGEGT. V shed 1 base, J shed 6 bases, and the junction held 6 bases outside the gene matches. The CDR3 spans 15 residues. CDR3 amino acids: CASSYLAGGMDTQYF. As DNA, the CDR3 is TGTGCCAGCAGTTACTTGGCGGGGGGAATGGATACGCAGTATTTT.

This chain links TRBV20-1 with TRBJ1-5; TRBD1 matches at 7 bases. The germline gives CDR1 DFQATT, CDR2 SNEGSKA (reference sequence). This CDR3 region has 16 residues. The ends lost 3 bases at V and 6 bases at J; junction bases unmatched: 14. The CDR3 here is CSASPLITGESQPQHF. The CDR3 DNA reads TGCAGTGCTAGTCCACTAATTACAGGGGAGAGTCAGCCCCAGCATTTT.

The rearrangement links TRBV5-5 to TRBJ1-5, with D unresolved. The CDR3 is 14 residues long. Germline lookup yields CDR1 SGHKS and CDR2 YYEKEE (reference sequence). Trimming took 0 bases from V and 2 from J, leaving 6 bases between them. For the CDR3, the DNA is TGTGCCAGCAGCTTGGTAGCAGGCAATCAGCCCCAGCATTTT. It yields the protein CASSLVAGNQPQHF.

The CDR3 DNA sequence: TGTGCCAGCTCACCGATTCGGGGTTCGAACACCGGGGAGCTGTTTTTT. Amino acids: CASSPIRGSNTGELFF. The rearrangement uses TRBV18 and TRBJ2-2; D might be TRBD2 (5 bases). CDR1 and CDR2 from the germline V gene are KGHSH and LQKENI. Deletions cut 3 bases from V and 0 bases from J, with 11 bases between. This CDR3 spans 16 amino acids.